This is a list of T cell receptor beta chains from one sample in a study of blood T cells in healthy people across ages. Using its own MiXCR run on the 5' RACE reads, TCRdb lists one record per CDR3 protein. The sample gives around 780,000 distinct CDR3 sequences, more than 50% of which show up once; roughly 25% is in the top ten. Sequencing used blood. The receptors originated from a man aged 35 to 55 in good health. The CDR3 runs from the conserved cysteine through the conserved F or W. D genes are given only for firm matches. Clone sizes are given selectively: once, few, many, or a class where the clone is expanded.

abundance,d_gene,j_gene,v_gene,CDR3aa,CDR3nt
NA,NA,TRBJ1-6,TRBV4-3,CASSQVAERSPLHF,TGCGCCAGCAGCCAAGTTGCAGAAAGGTCACCCCTCCACTTT
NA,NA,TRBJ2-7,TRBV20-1,CSASRTSQEQYF,TGCAGTGCTAGCCGGACATCTCAAGAGCAGTACTTC
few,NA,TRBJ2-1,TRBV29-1,CSVEDSGRRNNEQFF,TGCAGCGTTGAAGATTCGGGGCGTCGGAACAATGAGCAGTTCTTC
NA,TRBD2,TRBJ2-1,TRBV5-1,CASSFATSGGSYNEQFF,TGCGCCAGCAGCTTTGCAACTAGCGGGGGTTCCTACAATGAGCAGTTCTTC
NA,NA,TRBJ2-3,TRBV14,CASSLRYSTQYF,TGTGCCAGCAGCCTCCGGTATAGTACGCAGTATTTT
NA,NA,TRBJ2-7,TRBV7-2,CASSPDRPYEQYF,TGTGCCAGCAGCCCTGACCGACCCTACGAGCAGTACTTC
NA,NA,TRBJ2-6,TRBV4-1,CASSQFAGSSGANVLTF,TGCGCCAGCAGCCAGTTCGCCGGAAGCTCTGGGGCCAACGTCCTGACTTTC
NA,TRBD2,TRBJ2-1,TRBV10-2,CASSEINSGSNRNEQFF,TGCGCCAGCAGTGAGATTAATAGCGGGAGTAATCGAAATGAGCAGTTCTTC
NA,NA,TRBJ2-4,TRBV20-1,CSARITGILAKNIQYF,TGCAGTGCTAGGATAACAGGGATACTAGCCAAAAACATTCAGTACTTC
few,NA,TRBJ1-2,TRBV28,CASESGPSNYGYTF,TGTGCCAGCGAATCGGGACCGAGTAACTATGGCTACACCTTC
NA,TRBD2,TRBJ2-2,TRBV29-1,CSVLSGRSGELFF,TGCAGCGTACTTTCCGGGAGGTCCGGGGAGCTGTTTTTT
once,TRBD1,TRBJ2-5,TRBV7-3,CASSLLGQGAEELYF,TGTGCCAGCAGCTTATTGGGACAGGGGGCGGAGGAGCTGTACTTC
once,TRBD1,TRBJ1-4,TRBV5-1,CASSLAGQGDEKLFF,TGCGCCAGCAGCTTGGCCGGACAGGGAGATGAAAAACTGTTTTTT
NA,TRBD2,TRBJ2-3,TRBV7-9,CASSPPAGGYTDTQYF,TGTGCCAGCAGCCCCCCGGCGGGGGGGTACACAGATACGCAGTATTTT
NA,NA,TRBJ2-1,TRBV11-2,CASRTSNNEQFF,TGTGCCAGCAGAACTAGCAACAATGAGCAGTTCTTC
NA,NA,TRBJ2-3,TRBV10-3,CAMGMDRENTQYF,TGTGCCATGGGTATGGACAGAGAGAATACGCAGTATTTT